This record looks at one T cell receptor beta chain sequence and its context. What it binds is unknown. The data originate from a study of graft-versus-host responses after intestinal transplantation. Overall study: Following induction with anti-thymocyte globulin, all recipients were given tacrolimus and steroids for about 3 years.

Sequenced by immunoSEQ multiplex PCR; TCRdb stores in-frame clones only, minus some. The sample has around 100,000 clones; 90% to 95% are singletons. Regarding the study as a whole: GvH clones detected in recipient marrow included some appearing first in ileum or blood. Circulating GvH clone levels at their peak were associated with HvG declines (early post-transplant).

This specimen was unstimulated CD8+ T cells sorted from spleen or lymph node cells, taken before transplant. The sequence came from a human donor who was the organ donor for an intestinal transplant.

CDR3 sequence reads: CASSLVGANQPQHF. The DNA of the CDR3 is TGTGCCAGCAGCTTGGTGGGGGCGAATCAGCCCCAGCATTTT. This chain connects TRBV7-9 to TRBJ1-5; D perhaps matches TRBD1 (6 bases). In germline, CDR1 is SEHNR, CDR2 FQNEAQ (reference sequence). The CDR3 is 14 amino acids. Trimming stripped 3 bases from V and 4 bases from J, with 10 bases between.